This TCR beta chain derives from a study of T-cell reconstitution after alpha-beta-depleted transplantation in children. A library of TCRbeta sequences, prepared with unique molecular identifiers, was generated. TCRdb independently ran MiXCR on the PCR reads; one entry per CDR3 protein. The repertoire holds some 340,000 distinct CDR3 sequences, with about 9.4% as singletons. The CDR3 spans 15 residues. V lost 4 bases, J lost 3 bases, and 16 bases lay in between. CDR1 and CDR2 (germline): SGHRS, YFSETQ. The sample consisted of PBMCs from the stem cell graft donor, taken from the stem cell graft. The J gene is TRBJ2-5, the V gene TRBV5-1; D assignment may be TRBD1 or TRBD2 (5 bases each). This TCR was sampled from a human donor who donated a stem cell graft to a child with acute lymphoblastic leukemia. The DNA of the CDR3 is TGCGCCAGCAGCCCGACGGGGCGGCAAGAAGAGACCCAGTACTTC. Its translation: CASSPTGRQEETQYF. The whole variable domain, filled in from reference TRBV5-1 and TRBJ2-5, reads KAGVTQTPRYLIKTRGQQVTLSCSPISGHRSVSWYQQTPGQGLQFLFEYFSETQRNKGNFPGRFSGRQFSNSRSEMNVSTLELGDSALYLCASSPTGRQEETQYFGPGTRLLVL.